These T cell receptor beta chains were read from a single sample in a study of blood T cell repertoires in COVID-19. Only in-frame clones appear in the TCRdb table, and some are missing; sequencing was by immunoSEQ multiplex PCR. This table has over 110,000 clones, approximately 80% appearing once. Sequencing was performed on PBMCs or T cells enriched from blood (not recorded which). The receptors were gathered from a man in his fifties in a cohort exposed to, infected with or recovered from COVID-19 (not recorded which). The CDR3 runs from the conserved cysteine through the conserved F or W. The D gene is left open where the match is weak. A row's size may be missing; if present it is once, few, many or a size class.

j_call d_call v_call clone_size cdr3_nt cdr3_aa
TRBJ1-6 - TRBV5-1 - TGCGCCAGCAGCTTGCCCAACAGGCTCCGTTCACCCCTCCACTTT CASSLPNRLRSPLHF
TRBJ2-7 TRBD2 TRBV29-1 - TGCAGCGTTCGCGGGAGCCCACCCGCCTACGAGCAGTACTTC CSVRGSPPAYEQYF
TRBJ2-6 - TRBV28 - TGTGCCAGCAGTTCCCACTCTGGGGCCAACGTCCTGACTTTC CASSSHSGANVLTF
TRBJ2-5 - TRBV9 - TGTGCCAGCAGCGTAGAAGGGGGGGAAAAAGAGACCCAGTACTTC CASSVEGGEKETQYF
TRBJ2-5 - TRBV6-5 - TGTGCCAGCACCCGGGACCAAGAGACCCAGTACTTC CASTRDQETQYF
TRBJ1-5 - TRBV11-3 - TGTGCCAGCACGGGACGGGGGGGCAATCAGCCCCAGCATTTT CASTGRGGNQPQHF
TRBJ1-5 - TRBV6-2/TRBV6-3 once TGTGCCAGCAGTTACGGAGGGGTTAGCAATCAGCCCCAGCATTTT CASSYGGVSNQPQHF
TRBJ1-1 TRBD1 TRBV19 - TGTGCCAGTACCTACCGGGACAGGGGGGAGAAAGCTTTCTTT CASTYRDRGEKAFF
TRBJ2-5 TRBD2 TRBV6-2/TRBV6-3 - TGTGCCAGCAGCCCCGGGGGGGTTGGAGAGACCCAGTACTTC CASSPGGVGETQYF
TRBJ2-6 TRBD2 TRBV28 - TGTGCCAGCAGCCCGGGAGGGCGCTCGGGAGGGGCCAACGTCCTGACTTTC CASSPGGRSGGANVLTF
TRBJ2-7 TRBD1 TRBV7-7 - TGTGCCAGCAGCTTTTCGACAGGGGCGAACTCCGAGCAGTACTTC CASSFSTGANSEQYF
TRBJ1-1 - TRBV6-1 - TGTGCCAGCAGTGAAGCGTATGGGGTAAGGGGGAATGAAGCTTTCTTT CASSEAYGVRGNEAFF
TRBJ2-1 TRBD1 TRBV19 - TGTGCCAGTATGACACAGGGGGCTAATGAGCAGTTCTTC CASMTQGANEQFF
TRBJ2-2 TRBD2 TRBV18 once TGTGCCAGCTCACCACCGACGGGACTAAACACCGGGGAGCTGTTTTTT CASSPPTGLNTGELFF
TRBJ2-3 TRBD1 TRBV11-2 - TGTGCCAGCAGCGTCGGACAGGGGGCATACACAGATACGCAGTATTTT CASSVGQGAYTDTQYF
TRBJ2-2 TRBD2 TRBV11-2 - TGTGCCAGCAGCTTAGGGCTAGCGGGAATCACCGGGGAGCTGTTTTTT CASSLGLAGITGELFF
TRBJ2-1 - TRBV2 few TGTGCCAGCAGTGGGCTGGCTGAGCAGTTCTTC CASSGLAEQFF
TRBJ1-2 - TRBV7-3 - TGTGCCAGCAGCTTAAATCCAGGGAACTATGGCTACACCTTC CASSLNPGNYGYTF
TRBJ1-2 - TRBV7-6 - TGTGCCAGCAGCTTAGGCGGTCCAGTTAACTATGGCTACACCTTC CASSLGGPVNYGYTF
TRBJ1-6 - TRBV19 - TGTGCCAGTACGAGGTCGCCGTATTCACCCCTCCACTTT CASTRSPYSPLHF
TRBJ2-7 - TRBV5-1 - TGCGCCAGCAGCTTGGGGGTCGGCGGGAACTACGAGCAGTACTTC CASSLGVGGNYEQYF
TRBJ1-5 - TRBV4-1 - TGCGCCAGCAGCCCCCACGGGGTCGATCAGCCCCAGCATTTT CASSPHGVDQPQHF
TRBJ1-4 - TRBV28 - TGTGCCAGCAGCCAGGCAACTAATGAAAAACTGTTTTTT CASSQATNEKLFF
TRBJ1-1 - TRBV7-9 - TGTGCCAGCAGCTTAGGGGACTCAGGTTACACTGAAGCTTTCTTT CASSLGDSGYTEAFF
TRBJ2-7 - TRBV19 - TGTGCCAGTAGTTGGGGCGGGATTTCCTACGAGCAGTACTTC CASSWGGISYEQYF
TRBJ2-7 - TRBV12-3/TRBV12-4 - TGTGCCAGCAGTACCGGGACTTACTACGAGCAGTACTTC CASSTGTYYEQYF
TRBJ2-1 TRBD1 TRBV28 - TGTGCCAGCAATTCCCCCGGACAGGGTACGAATGAGCAGTTCTTC CASNSPGQGTNEQFF
TRBJ1-3 - TRBV28 - TGTGCCAGCAGTATTCCACAGGGCGGCGAAAACACCATATATTTT CASSIPQGGENTIYF
TRBJ2-1 - TRBV19 - TGTGCCAGTAGTACAACAGGGTATGAGCAGTTCTTC CASSTTGYEQFF
TRBJ2-3 TRBD2 TRBV18 few TGTGCCAGCTCACCTCTCTCCACGGGAGGAACAGATACGCAGTATTTT CASSPLSTGGTDTQYF
TRBJ1-1 - TRBV5-1 - TGCGCCAGCAGCACCGAACAGGGCACTGAAGCTTTCTTT CASSTEQGTEAFF
TRBJ1-1 TRBD1 TRBV19 once TGTGCCAGTAGTCCTCGGGACAGGGGGCGCGTCACTGAAGCTTTCTTT CASSPRDRGRVTEAFF
TRBJ2-1 TRBD2 TRBV27 - TGTGCCAGCAGTGGGGGGACTAGCCCCTACAATGAGCAGTTCTTC CASSGGTSPYNEQFF
TRBJ2-1 TRBD1 TRBV5-8 - TGTGCCAGCAGCACGACAGGGAGTTCCTACAATGAGCAGTTCTTC CASSTTGSSYNEQFF
TRBJ1-2 - TRBV6-1 - TGTGCCAGCAGTGAGGGCCTCCGGAGCTACACCTTC CASSEGLRSYTF
TRBJ2-2 - TRBV3-1/TRBV3-2 - TGTGCCAGCAGCCAAGAAAGGCAGGTCTACTCCGGGGAGCTGTTTTTT CASSQERQVYSGELFF
TRBJ2-3 - TRBV6-1 - TGTGCCAGCAGTGACAGGGTGGGCGCAGATACGCAGTATTTT CASSDRVGADTQYF
TRBJ1-4 TRBD1 TRBV5-1 - TGCGCCAGCAGCGTCGACAGGGCCCAAAACGAAAAACTGTTTTTT CASSVDRAQNEKLFF
TRBJ1-6 TRBD1 TRBV3-1/TRBV3-2 - TGTGCCAGCAGCCGGACAGGGCTTAATTCACCCCTCCACTTT CASSRTGLNSPLHF
TRBJ2-5 - TRBV11-1 - TGTGCCAGCAGCTTAGGCAGGATAATACAAGAGACCCAGTACTTC CASSLGRIIQETQYF